This T cell receptor (beta chain) was documented in a study of blood T cell repertoires in COVID-19. On the study more broadly: Material from acute and convalescent COVID-19 was sourced from the United States, Italy and Spain. The cDNA or gDNA used as material had been derived from T cells, B-cell-depleted T cells, or PBMCs.

Germline-derived CDR1 and CDR2 are LNHDA and SQIVND (reference sequence). The CDR3 is made up of 17 amino acids. J lost 0 bases, V lost 4 bases, and 9 bases had no gene match. The authors' processing: Nucleated cell counts were estimated from reference gene primer amplification. The method was immunoSEQ multiplex PCR; TCRdb's version includes in-frame clones alone and lacks a portion of them. D and trimming were read from the DNA, whereas the V and J calls and clone size are those reported in that table. The sample lists roughly 72,000 clones, 88% occurring once. The chain uses TRBV19 and TRBJ2-3; 8 bases align to TRBD2. The sample consisted of peripheral blood. This TCR was sampled from a human donor in a cohort sampled during active COVID-19. CDR3 nucleotides: TGTGCCAGTAGTAGCCACAGACTAGCGACTAGCACAGATACGCAGTATTTT. This sequence encodes CASSSHRLATSTDTQYF.